These T cell receptor beta chains were read from a single sample in a study of blood T cells in healthy people across ages. TCRdb fed the 5' RACE reads into MiXCR, producing one record per CDR3 protein. The table records roughly 800,000 distinct CDR3 sequences, roughly 64% of them present only once. Sequences were obtained from blood. The receptors come from a man aged 25 to 40 in good health. The CDR3 runs from the conserved cysteine through the conserved F or W.

v_call: TRBV5-1
cdr3_aa: CASSLAQGIDGYTF

v_call: TRBV6-6
cdr3_aa: CASSSAGAGDTQYF

v_call: TRBV13
cdr3_aa: CASSPPVGDRTYEQYF

v_call: TRBV20-1
cdr3_aa: CSARDLTSGREWYNEQFF

v_call: TRBV20-1
cdr3_aa: CSAEMGQGSYEQYF

v_call: TRBV7-9
cdr3_aa: CASSPERPGARGYTF

v_call: TRBV27
cdr3_aa: CASSRVPFNEQYF

v_call: TRBV18
cdr3_aa: CASSLTKQLAGVNEQFF

v_call: TRBV20-1
cdr3_aa: CSAVLQGAGVKNIQYF

v_call: TRBV10-3
cdr3_aa: CAIRPSGGTYEQYF

v_call: TRBV4-3
cdr3_aa: CASSQVWGARDTQYF

v_call: TRBV3-1
cdr3_aa: CASSTTKLADNYGYTF

v_call: TRBV5-1
cdr3_aa: CASSLGTSGSLGEQYF

v_call: TRBV7-9
cdr3_aa: CASSRVGGNTEAFF

v_call: TRBV10-3
cdr3_aa: CATGPGTGSQETQYF

v_call: TRBV20-1
cdr3_aa: CSARSLGTGSGDEQFF

v_call: TRBV5-4
cdr3_aa: CASTSAGTLYGYTF

v_call: TRBV18
cdr3_aa: CASSPPGGQGYEQYF

v_call: TRBV5-1
cdr3_aa: CASSSTLAGPSTNEKLFF

v_call: TRBV20-1
cdr3_aa: CSASYSGGFQETQYF

v_call: TRBV20-1
cdr3_aa: CSARDPGSGRGNAQFF

v_call: TRBV20-1
cdr3_aa: CSASSDYSYEQYF

v_call: TRBV29-1
cdr3_aa: CSGGVSGRETQYF

v_call: TRBV6-2/TRBV6-3
cdr3_aa: CASSYPHTEAFF

v_call: TRBV5-6
cdr3_aa: CASSAVGGRSTEAFF

v_call: TRBV7-9
cdr3_aa: CASSLGEQGALPLHF

v_call: TRBV19
cdr3_aa: CASSIRQPNFGYTGELFF

v_call: TRBV9
cdr3_aa: CASSVAGRTYSYNEQFF

v_call: TRBV20-1
cdr3_aa: CSAAGTLYEQYF

v_call: TRBV29-1
cdr3_aa: CSVVGRDVYGYTF

v_call: TRBV29-1
cdr3_aa: CSVGGLRDTEAFF

v_call: TRBV2
cdr3_aa: CASSYNHEAFF

v_call: TRBV4-2
cdr3_aa: CASSQGTGTGGEKLFF

v_call: TRBV6-5
cdr3_aa: CASSYSGPGPNTDTQYF

v_call: TRBV7-2
cdr3_aa: CASRKAGAQETQYF

v_call: TRBV11-2
cdr3_aa: CASRQGAEIAANEKLFF

v_call: TRBV4-3
cdr3_aa: CASSRKQGFTEAFF

v_call: TRBV7-2
cdr3_aa: CASSLEGDSYEQYF

v_call: TRBV28
cdr3_aa: CASISGQSASNSPLHF

v_call: TRBV29-1
cdr3_aa: CSAPTAGNEQFF

v_call: TRBV7-2
cdr3_aa: CASSFSWGGDTEAFF

v_call: TRBV6-6
cdr3_aa: CASNNPGLAGGREQFF

v_call: TRBV20-1
cdr3_aa: CSAVLAAGAVDTQYF

v_call: TRBV20-1
cdr3_aa: CSARATDNSPLHF

v_call: TRBV20-1
cdr3_aa: CSALPEIGLHEQYF

v_call: TRBV12-3/TRBV12-4
cdr3_aa: CASSPWRRRGANEQYF

v_call: TRBV11-2
cdr3_aa: CASSLDYSGGYTF

v_call: TRBV11-2
cdr3_aa: CASSSTRWGAYLNEQYF

v_call: TRBV27
cdr3_aa: CASSSRVQTNEQFF

v_call: TRBV15
cdr3_aa: CATSRDPNYEQYF

v_call: TRBV6-6
cdr3_aa: CASRPGSYSGANVLTF